This passage covers 17 T cell receptor beta chains from one sample sequenced in a study of control samples from healthy donors and cancer patients. The method was immunoSEQ multiplex PCR; TCRdb's version includes in-frame clones alone and lacks a portion of them. The table shows some 120,000 clones, with approximately 94% occurring only once. Sample: PBMCs. These receptors originate from a man in his fifties or sixties with head and neck cancer.

The CDR3 protein is CASHLGGSSAGELFF. DNA for the CDR3: TGTGCCAGTCACCTCGGGGGATCGTCCGCCGGGGAGCTGTTTTTT. The chain joins TRBV19 to TRBJ2-2; the D gene is possibly TRBD2 (6 bases). V lost 8 bases, J lost 6 bases, and 19 bases lay in between. This CDR3 region has 15 residues. Per the germline V gene, CDR1 is LNHDA and CDR2 is SQIVND (reference sequence).

This chain joins TRBV27 and TRBJ2-7, with 8 bases fitting TRBD2. The CDR3 has 15 residues. With V trimmed by 2 bases and J by 3 bases, 6 bases remained unmatched. The germline gives CDR1 MNHEY, CDR2 SMNVEV (reference sequence). The CDR3: CASSLVPAGVYEQYF. DNA of the CDR3: TGTGCCAGCAGTTTAGTCCCAGCGGGGGTCTACGAGCAGTACTTC.

V usage is TRBV2 and J usage is TRBJ2-7, with TRBD1 matching 8 bases. Trimming removed 4 bases from V and 4 bases from J; junction bases left unmatched: 6. Germline V gene data show CDR1 as SNHLY and CDR2 as FYNNEI. There are 14 residues in the CDR3. The CDR3 DNA reads as TGTGCCAGCAGTGGGGGGACAGGCGATTACGAGCAGTACTTC. The encoded protein is CASSGGTGDYEQYF.

The rearrangement joins TRBV7-3 to TRBJ2-3; no firm D call. V lost 2 bases and J 0 bases, leaving 12 bases between the germline ends. CDR1 and CDR2 from the germline V gene are SGHTA and FQGTGA. The CDR3 spans 16 residues. The CDR3 nucleotides are TGTGCCAGCAGCTTATCCCCGGGCGTTAGCACAGATACGCAGTATTTT. The encoded protein is CASSLSPGVSTDTQYF.

This chain uses TRBV3-1 (or the pseudogene TRBV3-2) with TRBJ2-7; D is unresolved. The V gene lost 1 base and the J gene lost 3 bases, with 7 bases spanning the gap. The CDR3 sequence is 13 residues long. CDR1 is LGHDT, CDR2 YNNKEL, per germline (reference sequence). For the CDR3, the DNA is TGTGCCAGCAGCCAAGGGGCAGTCTACGAGCAGTACTTC. It is translated as CASSQGAVYEQYF.

The rearrangement uses TRBV28 and TRBJ2-7, with D perhaps TRBD1 (5 bases). Between the trimmed V and J ends, which lost 7 bases and 7 bases, there was a span of 17 bases. Per the germline V gene, CDR1 is MDHEN and CDR2 is SYDVKM. The length of the CDR3 is 13 residues. Written as DNA, the CDR3 is TGTGCCAGCAATAGTTTGGGAAAGGGGGAGCAGTACTTC. Its translation is CASNSLGKGEQYF.

The chain links TRBV28 to TRBJ1-1, with D possibly being TRBD1 (5 bases). Germline assignment: CDR1 MDHEN and CDR2 SYDVKM. The CDR3 is 14 amino acids. Trimming removed 2 bases at V and 7 bases at J, with 14 bases between. The CDR3 DNA sequence: TGTGCCAGCAGTTTAAAGGGCAGGGCATATGAAGCTTTCTTT. Protein sequence: CASSLKGRAYEAFF.

The chain recombines TRBV5-1 with TRBJ2-3; TRBD1 matches 8 bases. CDR3 length: 17 residues. V shed 2 bases, J shed 3 bases, and the junction held 11 bases outside the gene matches. In germline, CDR1 is SGHRS, CDR2 YFSETQ. CDR3 bases: TGCGCCAGCAGCTTACTAAAAGGACAGGGTTTGACAGATACGCAGTATTTT. It codes for CASSLLKGQGLTDTQYF.

V usage is TRBV30 and J usage is TRBJ1-5; no clear D. Between the trimmed V and J ends, which lost 4 bases and 4 bases, there was a span of 14 bases. The CDR3 contains 14 residues. CDR1 GTSNPN and CDR2 SVGIG come from the germline V gene (reference sequence). The CDR3 nucleotides are TGTGCCTGGACCGCAGAATCCACTAATCAGCCCCAGCATTTT. It codes for CAWTAESTNQPQHF. The full variable domain, in which reference TRBV30 and TRBJ1-5 provide the parts outside the CDR3, is SQTIHQWPATLVQPVGSPLSLECTVEGTSNPNLYWYRQAAGRGLQLLFYSVGIGQISSEVPQNLSASRPQDRQFILSSKKLLLSDSGFYLCAWTAESTNQPQHFGDGTRLSIL.

The chain carries TRBV5-1 and TRBJ2-5, with D perhaps TRBD1 or TRBD2 (5 bases each). V lost 6 bases and J lost 2, with 11 bases in between. The V gene's germline CDR1 is SGHRS and CDR2 YFSETQ. CDR3 length: 13 amino acids. The CDR3 sequence: CASKGAGQETQYF. CDR3 DNA sequence: TGCGCCAGCAAGGGAGCAGGGCAAGAGACCCAGTACTTC.

V gene TRBV6-1 combines with J gene TRBJ2-7; D may be TRBD2 (5 bases). The ends were cut back, 4 bases at V and 6 bases at J, with 22 bases in the middle. Germline V gene data show CDR1 as MNHNS and CDR2 as SASEGT. The CDR3 is 16 residues long. CDR3 sequence: CASSVFKDEMAGEQYF. CDR3 coding DNA: TGTGCCAGCAGTGTATTTAAGGACGAAATGGCGGGCGAGCAGTACTTC.

V is TRBV24-1 and J is TRBJ2-1, with 7 nucleotides matching TRBD1. Per germline, CDR1 KGHDR and CDR2 SFDVKD. The CDR3 sequence is 13 residues long. Trimming cost V 5 bases and J 3 bases; bases outside gene matches: 0. The CDR3 bases are TGTGCCACCAGTGGGGACAGCTACAATGAGCAGTTCTTC. Amino acid sequence: CATSGDSYNEQFF.

The V gene is TRBV7-8, the J gene TRBJ1-2; 8 bases map to TRBD1. Trimming removed 1 base from V and 7 bases from J; junction bases left unmatched: 8. CDR1 and CDR2 (germline): SGHVS, FQNEAQ. This CDR3 is built from 15 residues. This CDR3 reads CASSLEAGGVGGYTF. CDR3 bases: TGTGCCAGCAGCTTAGAAGCAGGGGGCGTGGGTGGCTACACCTTC.

The J gene is TRBJ1-2, the V gene TRBV12-3 or TRBV12-4; D ambiguous. The CDR3 sequence is 11 residues long. V was pared by 3 bases and J by 11 bases, with 10 bases between. CDR3 in DNA: TGTGCCAGCAGTTTTAGTCACGGATACACCTTC. Amino acid sequence: CASSFSHGYTF.

The chain uses TRBV19 and TRBJ2-7; 7 nucleotides match TRBD1. The CDR3 length is 15 residues. Germline-derived CDR1 and CDR2 are LNHDA and SQIVND (reference sequence). After removal of 6 bases from V and 4 bases from J, the junction contained 12 bases not matched to a gene. The CDR3 protein is CASRRMDRLSYEQYF. DNA for the CDR3: TGTGCCAGTAGGAGGATGGACAGGTTGTCGTACGAGCAGTACTTC.

The chain joins TRBV10-1 to TRBJ1-1, with D perhaps TRBD1 (5 bases). Germline lookup yields CDR1 WNHNN and CDR2 SYGVQD (reference sequence). Trimming stripped 7 bases from V and 11 bases from J, with 20 bases between. The CDR3 is made up of 13 amino acids. CDR3 residues: CASTYRTGRGAFF. The DNA for the CDR3 is TGCGCCAGCACTTACAGGACGGGGAGAGGGGCTTTCTTT.

The chain is built from TRBV12-5 and TRBJ2-2; 7 nucleotides agree with TRBD1. Germline loops: CDR1 LGHNT, CDR2 FRNRAP. This CDR3 contains 16 residues. Germline trimming cut 3 bases from V and 4 bases from J; bases unmatched to any gene: 8. CDR3 sequence: CASGLSSTGSTGELFF. Here the CDR3 DNA reads TGTGCTAGTGGTTTAAGCTCGACAGGGAGCACCGGGGAGCTGTTTTTT.